The clone carrying this T cell receptor beta chain was picked up a small number of times. The antigen is not known. The sample comes from a study of graft-versus-host responses after intestinal transplantation. Overall study: As for transplant type, recipients had multivisceral, liver-intestinal, or isolated intestinal grafts. Induction with anti-thymocyte globulin, then tacrolimus and steroids for about 3 years, was given to all recipients. General study results and limits: Association was observed between peak circulating GvH clone levels and early post-transplant HvG declines.

The method was immunoSEQ multiplex PCR; TCRdb's version includes in-frame clones alone and lacks a portion of them. The data show approximately 15,000 clones, roughly three fifths seen once. The ends lost 6 bases at V and 4 bases at J; junction bases unmatched: 0. The CDR3 has 12 residues. Germline V lookup: CDR1 LNHDA, CDR2 SQIVND (reference sequence). Graft tissue processing released intraepithelial and lamina propria lymphocytes. This sample comprised ileum tissue, obtained 524 days after transplant. The rearrangement uses TRBV19 and TRBJ2-1; 7 bases match TRBD1. The TCR was taken from a human patient who received an intestinal transplant, so some T cells may come from the graft donor. CDR3 DNA sequence: TGTGCCAGTAGGGGACAGTACAATGAGCAGTTCTTC. Translation: CASRGQYNEQFF.